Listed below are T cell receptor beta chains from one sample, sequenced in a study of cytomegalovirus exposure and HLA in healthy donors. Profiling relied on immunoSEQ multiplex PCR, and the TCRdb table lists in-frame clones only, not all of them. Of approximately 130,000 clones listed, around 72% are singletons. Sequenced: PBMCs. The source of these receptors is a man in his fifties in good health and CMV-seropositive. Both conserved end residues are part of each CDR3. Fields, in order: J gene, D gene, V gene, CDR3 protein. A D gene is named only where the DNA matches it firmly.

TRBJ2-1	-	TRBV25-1	CASSDGNEQFF
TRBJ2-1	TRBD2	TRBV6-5	CASYRLAGRGNEQFF
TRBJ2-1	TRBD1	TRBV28	CASLGQHNEQFF
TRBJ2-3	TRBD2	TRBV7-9	CASSLGGLAGDTQYF
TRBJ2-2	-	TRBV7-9	CASSSDSNTGELFF
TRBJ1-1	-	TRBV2	CASPRRENTEAFF
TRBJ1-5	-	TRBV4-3	CASSQEGVGPQHF
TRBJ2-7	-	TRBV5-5	CASSPPASYEQYF
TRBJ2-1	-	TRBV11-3	CASSLSPMAAPGGEQFF
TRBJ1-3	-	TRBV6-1	CASSESRGQGTIYF
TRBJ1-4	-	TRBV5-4	CASSSGGLGEKLFF
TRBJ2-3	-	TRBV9	CASSRDTFTGKKQYF
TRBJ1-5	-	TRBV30	CAWSDRQSAQHF
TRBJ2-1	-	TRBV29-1	CSVEVQFGNEQFF
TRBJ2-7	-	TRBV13	CASSLGGRSEHEQYF
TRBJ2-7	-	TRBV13	CASRTREDEQYF
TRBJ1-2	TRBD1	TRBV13	CASSLGTGGYGYTF
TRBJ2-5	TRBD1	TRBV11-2	CASSRQTGAFQETQYF
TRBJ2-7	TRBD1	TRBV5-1	CASSPDRGITYEQYF
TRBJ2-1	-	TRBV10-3	CAISESTGGDEQFF
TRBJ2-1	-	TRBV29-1	CSVPGNQDVDEQFF
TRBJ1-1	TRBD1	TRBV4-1	CASSTLGTGGPEAFF
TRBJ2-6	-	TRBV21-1	CASSKAVAQNLNSGANVLTF
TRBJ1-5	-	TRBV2	CASRLMGQGNQPQHF
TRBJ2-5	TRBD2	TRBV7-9	CASSPNRLAGGGETQYF
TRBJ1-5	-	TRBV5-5	CASSLAGRQGQPQHF
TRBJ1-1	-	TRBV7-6	CASSLLGLNTEAFF
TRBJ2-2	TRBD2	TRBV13	CASSFSGSTGELFF
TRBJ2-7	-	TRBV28	CASSFRGTYYEQYF
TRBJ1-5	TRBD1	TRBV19	CASSWDRSSGNQPQHF
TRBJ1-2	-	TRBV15	CATSRDRRNYGYTF
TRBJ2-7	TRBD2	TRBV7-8	CASSYREGLRGEQYF
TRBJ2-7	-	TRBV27	CASSLFTGRYEQYF
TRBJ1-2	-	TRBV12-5	CASGARQSYGYTF
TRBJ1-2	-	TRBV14	CASSLNSAFYLRIGGYTF
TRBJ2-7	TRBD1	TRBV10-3	CAISESKRITGGEQYF
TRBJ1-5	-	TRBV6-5	CASSEDRNQPQHF
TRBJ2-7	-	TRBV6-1	CASSGAGYEQYF
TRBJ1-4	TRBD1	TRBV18	CASSDWTGSGEKLFF
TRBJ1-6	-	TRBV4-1	CASSQEGAASSPLHF
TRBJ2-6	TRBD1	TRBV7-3	CASSSRTGTGGANVLTF
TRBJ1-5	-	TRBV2	CASSEAAYSNQPQHF
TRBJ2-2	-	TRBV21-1	CASSLTGGTGELFF
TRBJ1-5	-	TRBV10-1	CASSEPGDSNQPQHF
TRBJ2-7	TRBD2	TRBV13	CASSPLSGRARNSYEQYF
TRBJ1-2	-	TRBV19	CATRQVNYGYTF
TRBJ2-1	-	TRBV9	CASSVVQADEQFF
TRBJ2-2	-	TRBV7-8	CASSSQGRTGELFF
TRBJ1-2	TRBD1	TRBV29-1	CSVATGARGYTF
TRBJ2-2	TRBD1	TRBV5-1	CASTGTVDTGELFF
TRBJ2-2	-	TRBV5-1	CASSPLTGILTGELFF